This T cell receptor beta chain was observed in a study of blood T cell repertoires in COVID-19. Assay used: immunoSEQ multiplex PCR; TCRdb lists only in-frame clones, some missing. Among approximately 110,000 clones listed, about 85% were seen once. This CDR3 has 14 amino acids. The V gene's germline CDR1 is SGHAT and CDR2 FQNNGV. J lost 4 bases, V lost 4 bases, and 5 bases had no gene match. The clonotype originates from a human donor in a cohort sampled during active COVID-19. The V call is TRBV11-2, the J call TRBJ2-7; 9 nucleotides line up with TRBD1. Sequencing was performed on peripheral blood. CDR3 loop: CASSSRQGEYEQYF. The CDR3, as DNA: TGTGCCAGCAGCTCTCGACAGGGGGAGTACGAGCAGTACTTC.